Below are 24 T cell receptor beta chains sequenced from a single sample in a study of shared clonotypes between healthy human individuals. The table came from immunoSEQ multiplex PCR; TCRdb's copy has only in-frame clones and leaves some out. The sample yields some 2.1 million clones, roughly 94% seen once. The sample comprised naive CD4+ T cells sorted from blood. Subset defined: CD45RA+ positively selected. These receptors all come from a man between 18 and 35 years old in good health.

Of note for this clone: Other DNA sequences from this sample encode an identical CDR3 as well. CDR3 in DNA: TGTGCCAGCAGCTTAGATGGGAGGAGCAATCAGCCCCAGCATTTT. Its translation is CASSLDGRSNQPQHF. The rearrangement joins TRBV7-2 to TRBJ1-5; D unclear. Trimming cost V 1 base and J 1 base, with 8 bases left between them. CDR1 is SGHTA and CDR2 is FQGNSA in the germline V gene. This CDR3 contains 15 residues.

The chain has TRBV6-5 and TRBJ1-2, with D possibly being TRBD1 (5 bases). CDR3 length: 14 residues. Trimming stripped 7 bases from V and 7 bases from J, with 19 bases between. Germline V lookup: CDR1 MNHEY, CDR2 SVGAGI. The CDR3 region has the DNA TGTGCCAGCATTAACCCAGGGAGTTATAGTGGCTACACCTTC. Residues: CASINPGSYSGYTF.

This chain links TRBV6-6 with TRBJ2-5; 9 positions match TRBD1. V lost 8 bases, J lost 9 bases, and 16 bases stayed unmatched. The V gene's germline CDR1 is MNHNY and CDR2 SVGAGI (reference sequence). The length of the CDR3 is 15 residues. DNA for the CDR3: TGTGCCAGCGGGACCGGGACAGGGACCCAAGGGGCCCAGTACTTC. Protein sequence: CASGTGTGTQGAQYF.

The J gene is TRBJ1-6, the V gene TRBV27; 8 nucleotides agree with TRBD1. The CDR3 is 16 residues long. The V and J ends lost 6 bases and 9 bases, in that order; junction bases with no gene match: 13. CDR1 is MNHEY and CDR2 is SMNVEV in the germline V gene (reference sequence). For the CDR3, the DNA is TGTGCCAGCAGCCACAAACCCGGACAGGGAGGTTCACCCCTCCACTTT. This sequence encodes CASSHKPGQGGSPLHF.

The chain carries TRBV25-1 and TRBJ2-7, with D possibly matching TRBD1 (6 bases). Germline V gene data show CDR1 as MGHDK and CDR2 as SYGVNS. V gave up 8 bases and J gave up 1 base, with 18 bases separating them. The CDR3 extends over 15 amino acids. CDR3 sequence: CASEGMKGESYEQYF. Here the CDR3 DNA reads TGTGCCAGCGAAGGAATGAAGGGGGAGTCCTACGAGCAGTACTTC.

The CDR3 bases are TGCGCCAGCACGCCCGGGGGCGCCCGCAATGAGCAGTTCTTC. Amino acids: CASTPGGARNEQFF. The rearrangement uses TRBV5-1 and TRBJ2-1, with D perhaps matching TRBD1 or TRBD2 (6 bases each). The CDR3 length is 14 residues. V lost 6 bases and J lost 6, with 16 bases in between. Germline CDR1 is SGHRS and CDR2 is YFSETQ.

The rearrangement uses TRBV9 and TRBJ2-7; D gene unclear. Germline CDR1 reads SGDLS; CDR2 reads YYNGEE. Trimming took off 0 bases at V and 0 bases at J, with 10 bases between the two ends. The CDR3 spans 15 residues. The CDR3 region is CASSVGGLYSYEQYF. The DNA for the CDR3 is TGTGCCAGCAGCGTAGGGGGTTTGTACTCCTACGAGCAGTACTTC.

The chain employs TRBV9 and TRBJ2-3; D is unclear. V dropped 0 bases and J dropped 4 bases, with 9 bases sitting between them. The CDR3 is 14 residues long. Germline lookup yields CDR1 SGDLS and CDR2 YYNGEE. CDR3 in DNA: TGTGCCAGCAGCGTAGGTCGTGTTCCAGATACGCAGTATTTT. The encoded protein is CASSVGRVPDTQYF. The whole variable domain, remainder taken from reference TRBV9 and TRBJ2-3, is DSGVTQTPKHLITATGQRVTLRCSPRSGDLSVYWYQQSLDQGLQFLIQYYNGEERAKGNILERFSAQQFPDLHSELNLSSLELGDSALYFCASSVGRVPDTQYFGPGTRLTVL.

The rearrangement links TRBV6-5 to TRBJ2-7; no firm D call. Trimming took 0 bases from V and 2 from J, leaving 5 bases between them. This CDR3 is built from 13 residues. Looked up from germline, CDR1 is MNHEY and CDR2 is SVGAGI. The CDR3 here is CASSYSRTYEQYF. CDR3 DNA: TGTGCCAGCAGTTACTCGAGGACCTACGAGCAGTACTTC.

The gene calls are TRBV7-9 and TRBJ1-4, with unresolved D. Germline V gives CDR1 SEHNR, CDR2 FQNEAQ (reference sequence). The CDR3 sequence is 16 residues long. The germline V and J ends were trimmed by 1 base and 5 bases, with 14 bases remaining between them. The CDR3 sequence: CASSLGADPGNEKLFF. The CDR3 DNA follows: TGTGCCAGCAGCTTAGGTGCCGACCCAGGAAATGAAAAACTGTTTTTT.

The chain combines TRBV30 with TRBJ1-1; D gene unclear. CDR1 is GTSNPN, CDR2 SVGIG, per germline (reference sequence). The CDR3 totals 16 residues. V was shortened by 0 bases and J by 6 bases, with 20 bases between the two germline ends. DNA for the CDR3: TGTGCCTGGAGTGTAATGACTTTAAGAGTGGGCGCTGAAGCTTTCTTT. Amino acids: CAWSVMTLRVGAEAFF.

As DNA, the CDR3 is TGCGCCAGCAGCTTGGCAGGGGAAGGGACAGATACGCAGTATTTT. Encoded protein: CASSLAGEGTDTQYF. This sequence joins TRBV5-1 and TRBJ2-3; maybe TRBD1 (6 bases). Germline values: CDR1 SGHRS, CDR2 YFSETQ. Trimming took 0 bases from V and 3 from J, leaving 11 bases between them. This CDR3 spans 15 amino acids.

The V and J genes are TRBV30 and TRBJ1-6; D unresolved. Trimming shortened V by 1 base and J by 2 bases, and 6 bases separated the two germline ends. CDR1 and CDR2 from the germline V gene are GTSNPN and SVGIG (reference sequence). CDR3 length: 14 residues. The CDR3 protein is CAWSAPAYNSPLHF. DNA for the CDR3: TGTGCCTGGAGTGCGCCGGCCTATAATTCACCCCTCCACTTT.

V is TRBV6-6 and J is TRBJ2-3; 8 bases line up with TRBD2. V trimming: 6 bases; J trimming: 9 bases; junction bases outside the gene matches: 11. Germline CDR1 MNHNY, CDR2 SVGAGI (reference sequence). This CDR3 region has 14 residues. As DNA, the CDR3 is TGTGCCAGCAGCCCCGCCCAAGCGGGAGAGACGCAGTATTTT. It specifies CASSPAQAGETQYF.

The chain couples TRBV7-2 to TRBJ2-5; D is unresolved. V lost 0 bases and J 8 bases, leaving 10 bases between the germline ends. Germline CDR1 is SGHTA and CDR2 is FQGNSA. This CDR3 spans 13 amino acids. The CDR3 nucleotides read TGTGCCAGCAGCTTAGCGATTGTGGGAACCCAGTACTTC. Its protein is CASSLAIVGTQYF. The full variable domain, completed using reference TRBV7-2 and TRBJ2-5, is GAGVSQSPSNKVTEKGKDVELRCDPISGHTALYWYRQSLGQGLEFLIYFQGNSAPDKSGLPSDRFSAERTGGSVSTLTIQRTQQEDSAVYLCASSLAIVGTQYFGPGTRLLVL.

The chain has TRBV19 and TRBJ1-1; D is unclear. Looked up from germline, CDR1 is LNHDA and CDR2 is SQIVND (reference sequence). The CDR3 consists of 14 residues. Between the trimmed V and J ends, which lost 3 bases and 0 bases, there was a span of 8 bases. The CDR3 region has the DNA TGTGCCAGTAGTATGGGCCTCATGAACACTGAAGCTTTCTTT. Translated: CASSMGLMNTEAFF.

The chain couples TRBV5-4 to TRBJ1-6; possibly TRBD1 for D (6 bases). CDR1 is SGHNT and CDR2 is YYREEE in the germline V gene (reference sequence). This CDR3 comprises 19 residues. The V end lost 2 bases, the J end lost 7 bases, and 25 bases lay between the germline ends. The CDR3 loop is CASSLIGLGQGPSNSPLHF. The DNA for the CDR3 is TGTGCCAGCAGCTTAATTGGTTTGGGCCAGGGGCCATCAAATTCACCCCTCCACTTT.

The chain recombines TRBV4-1 with TRBJ1-3; the D gene is possibly TRBD1 (5 bases). With 3 bases removed from V and 4 bases from J, the gap between germline ends came to 19 bases. This CDR3 comprises 17 residues. From germline, CDR1 is MGHRA and CDR2 YSYEKL. The CDR3 DNA reads as TGCGCCAGCAGCCAGGACACCCAGGGAGGGGTAGGAAACACCATATATTTT. It is translated as CASSQDTQGGVGNTIYF.

The gene calls are TRBV4-1 and TRBJ2-4; 7 bases fit TRBD1. Germline CDR1 reads MGHRA; CDR2 reads YSYEKL. V lost 0 bases, J lost 8 bases, and 16 bases stayed unmatched. This CDR3 comprises 18 residues. This CDR3 is CASSQDWMQGEILDIQYF. CDR3 sequence (DNA): TGCGCCAGCAGCCAAGATTGGATGCAGGGGGAAATTCTAGACATTCAGTACTTC.

The chain recombines TRBV4-1 with TRBJ1-3, with D uncertain. CDR3 length: 16 amino acids. V shed 4 bases and J shed 4 bases, with 17 bases lying between them. Germline lookup yields CDR1 MGHRA and CDR2 YSYEKL. The CDR3 nucleotides are TGCGCCAGCAGCCCCCCCAGCGTTTCCCAGGGAAACACCATATATTTT. It is translated as CASSPPSVSQGNTIYF.

The V and J genes are TRBV5-1 and TRBJ2-5; possible D gene TRBD2, 6 bases. The CDR3 consists of 14 residues. Trimming shortened V by 7 bases and J by 3 bases, and 16 bases separated the two germline ends. CDR1 and CDR2 from the germline V gene are SGHRS and YFSETQ. CDR3 nucleotide sequence: TGCGCCAGCCGGACGGGGGTTGGAGAAGAGACCCAGTACTTC. This sequence encodes CASRTGVGEETQYF. The whole variable domain, remainder taken from reference TRBV5-1 and TRBJ2-5, is KAGVTQTPRYLIKTRGQQVTLSCSPISGHRSVSWYQQTPGQGLQFLFEYFSETQRNKGNFPGRFSGRQFSNSRSEMNVSTLELGDSALYLCASRTGVGEETQYFGPGTRLLVL.

The rearrangement uses TRBV19 and TRBJ2-7; TRBD2 matches 7 bases. Per the germline V gene, CDR1 is LNHDA and CDR2 is SQIVND (reference sequence). The ends lost 6 bases at V and 0 bases at J; junction bases unmatched: 8. CDR3 length: 15 residues. The DNA of the CDR3 is TGTGCCAGTAGCAGCCCGGGGGGTAGCTCCTACGAGCAGTACTTC. Amino acids: CASSSPGGSSYEQYF.

Here the CDR3 reads CASSVAQLGGTDTQYF. As DNA, the CDR3 is TGTGCCAGCAGCGTAGCTCAACTGGGAGGCACAGATACGCAGTATTTT. This chain joins TRBV9 and TRBJ2-3, with D possibly TRBD2 on 5 matching bases. Germline V gene data show CDR1 as SGDLS and CDR2 as YYNGEE. The CDR3 contains 16 residues. Between the trimmed V and J ends, which lost 0 bases and 1 base, there was a span of 12 bases.

The chain employs TRBV11-3 and TRBJ2-1; tentatively, D is TRBD1 or TRBD2 (5 bases each). Per the germline V gene, CDR1 is SGHNT and CDR2 is YENEEA. Trimming removed 5 bases at V and 0 bases at J, with 14 bases between. The CDR3 consists of 16 residues. CDR3 region: CASSPGRSSSYNEQFF. CDR3 bases: TGTGCCAGCAGCCCGGGACGGTCGAGCTCCTACAATGAGCAGTTCTTC.